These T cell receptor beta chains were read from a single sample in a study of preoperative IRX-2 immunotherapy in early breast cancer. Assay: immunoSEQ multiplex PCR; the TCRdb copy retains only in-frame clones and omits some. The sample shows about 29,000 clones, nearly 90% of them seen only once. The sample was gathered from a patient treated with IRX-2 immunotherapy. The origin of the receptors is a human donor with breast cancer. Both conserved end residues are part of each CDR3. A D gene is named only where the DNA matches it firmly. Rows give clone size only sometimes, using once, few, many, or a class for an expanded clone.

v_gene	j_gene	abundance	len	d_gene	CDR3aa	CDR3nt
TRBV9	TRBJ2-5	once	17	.	CASSVDLGGGIKETQYF	TGTGCCAGCAGCGTAGACCTGGGTGGGGGGATCAAAGAGACCCAGTACTTC
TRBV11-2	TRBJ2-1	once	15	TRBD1	CASSLVQGSYNEQFF	TGTGCCAGCAGCTTAGTACAGGGGTCCTACAATGAGCAGTTCTTC
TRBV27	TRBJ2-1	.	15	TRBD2	CASSLWASGRGEQFF	TGTGCCAGCAGTTTATGGGCTAGCGGGAGAGGAGAGCAGTTCTTC
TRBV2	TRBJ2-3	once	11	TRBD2	CASSEGTSTHF	TGTGCCAGCAGTGAGGGGACTAGTACGCATTTT
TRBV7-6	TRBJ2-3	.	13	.	CASSLAGPDTQYF	TGTGCCAGCAGCTTAGCGGGACCAGATACGCAGTATTTT
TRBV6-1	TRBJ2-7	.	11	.	CASSEWDEQYF	TGTGCCAGCAGTGAATGGGATGAGCAGTACTTC
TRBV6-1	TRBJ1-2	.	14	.	CASSGSAGTNGYTF	TGTGCCAGCAGTGGGTCTGCAGGGACAAATGGCTACACCTTC
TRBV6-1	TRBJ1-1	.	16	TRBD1	CASSAITGGGNTEAFF	TGTGCCAGCAGTGCTATAACAGGGGGTGGGAACACTGAAGCTTTCTTT
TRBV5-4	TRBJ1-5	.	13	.	CASSPEHGQPQHF	TGTGCCAGCAGCCCGGAGCACGGACAGCCCCAGCATTTT
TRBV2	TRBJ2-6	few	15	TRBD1	CASSPTGVGANVLTF	TGTGCCAGCAGCCCGACAGGGGTAGGGGCCAACGTCCTGACTTTC
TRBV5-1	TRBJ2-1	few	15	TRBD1	CASRLTGGPYNEQFF	TGCGCCAGCAGATTGACAGGGGGCCCCTACAATGAGCAGTTCTTC
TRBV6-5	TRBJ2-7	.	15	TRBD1	CASSYSLPGGYEQYF	TGTGCCAGCAGTTACTCGTTGCCAGGGGGCTACGAGCAGTACTTC
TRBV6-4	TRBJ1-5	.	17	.	CASSDGVDRHSNQPQHF	TGTGCCAGCAGTGACGGAGTGGACAGACATAGCAATCAGCCCCAGCATTTT
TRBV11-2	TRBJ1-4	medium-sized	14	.	CASRLRGGGEKLFF	TGTGCCAGCAGACTAAGAGGGGGAGGGGAAAAACTGTTTTTT
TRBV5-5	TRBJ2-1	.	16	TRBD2	CASRGGLGLSYNEQFF	TGTGCCAGCAGGGGTGGACTAGGCCTCTCCTACAATGAGCAGTTCTTC
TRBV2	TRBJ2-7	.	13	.	CASSEQGMNEQYF	TGTGCCAGCAGTGAACAGGGGATGAACGAGCAGTACTTC
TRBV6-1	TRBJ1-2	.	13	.	CASKSTAPYGYTF	TGTGCCAGCAAGTCAACAGCTCCATATGGCTACACCTTC
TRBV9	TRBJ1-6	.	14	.	CASSVARGNSPLHF	TGTGCCAGCAGCGTAGCTAGGGGGAATTCACCCCTCCACTTT
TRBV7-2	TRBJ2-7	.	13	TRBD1	CASSRTGADEQYF	TGTGCCAGCAGCCGTACAGGGGCTGACGAGCAGTACTTC
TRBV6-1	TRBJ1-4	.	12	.	CASSEWGGMMFF	TGTGCCAGCAGTGAATGGGGAGGGATGATGTTTTTT
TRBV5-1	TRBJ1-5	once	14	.	CASSSIPGGQPQHF	TGCGCCAGCAGCTCCATTCCGGGGGGCCAGCCCCAGCATTTT
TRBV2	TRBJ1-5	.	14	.	CASSHQGFNQPQHF	TGTGCCAGCAGTCACCAGGGATTCAATCAGCCCCAGCATTTT
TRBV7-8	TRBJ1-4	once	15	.	CATRTGLSTNEKLFF	TGTGCCACTCGTACTGGGCTATCAACTAATGAAAAACTGTTTTTT
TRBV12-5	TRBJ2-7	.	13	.	CASGYQSAYEQYF	TGTGCTAGTGGTTATCAGTCAGCCTACGAGCAGTACTTC
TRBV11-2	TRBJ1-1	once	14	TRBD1	CASSYLTGGTEAFF	TGTGCCAGCAGCTACCTCACAGGGGGCACTGAAGCTTTCTTT
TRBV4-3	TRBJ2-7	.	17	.	CASSQDWIRGAFYEQYF	TGCGCCAGCAGCCAAGACTGGATCCGGGGGGCCTTTTACGAGCAGTACTTC
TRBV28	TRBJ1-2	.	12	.	CASSFRGDGYTF	TGTGCCAGCAGTTTCCGTGGGGATGGCTACACCTTC
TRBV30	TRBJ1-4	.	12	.	CAVGETNEKLFF	TGTGCCGTGGGGGAAACTAATGAAAAACTGTTTTTT
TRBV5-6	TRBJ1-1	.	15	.	CASSRDISMNTEAFF	TGTGCCAGCAGCCGGGACATATCAATGAACACTGAAGCTTTCTTT
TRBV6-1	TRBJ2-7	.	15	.	CASSEASHSRGEQYF	TGTGCCAGCAGTGAAGCTAGTCACTCGCGCGGCGAGCAGTACTTC
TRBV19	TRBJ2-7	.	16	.	CASSRSRTDSDYEQYF	TGTGCCAGTAGTCGCTCCCGAACGGACAGTGACTACGAGCAGTACTTC
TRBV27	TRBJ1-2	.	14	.	CASSFMWGLRGYTF	TGTGCCAGCAGTTTCATGTGGGGCCTGCGGGGCTACACCTTC
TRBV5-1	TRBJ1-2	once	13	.	CASSLEGGSGYTF	TGCGCCAGCAGCTTGGAAGGGGGAAGCGGCTACACCTTC
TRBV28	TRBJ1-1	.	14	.	CASDDGPTNTEAFF	TGTGCCAGCGACGACGGACCGACGAACACTGAAGCTTTCTTT
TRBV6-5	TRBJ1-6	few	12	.	CASTRANSPLHF	TGTGCCAGCACCCGGGCGAATTCACCCCTCCACTTT
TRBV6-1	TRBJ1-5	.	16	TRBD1	CASSGLTGAGNQPQHF	TGTGCCAGCAGTGGTTTGACAGGGGCGGGCAATCAGCCCCAGCATTTT
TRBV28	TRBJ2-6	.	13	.	CASLPTGANVLTF	TGTGCCAGCCTACCCACTGGGGCCAACGTCCTGACTTTC
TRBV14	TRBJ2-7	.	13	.	CASSQNRGDEQYF	TGTGCCAGCAGCCAGAATAGGGGTGACGAGCAGTACTTC
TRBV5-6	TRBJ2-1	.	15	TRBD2	CASSPSLSGMYEQFF	TGTGCCAGCAGCCCGTCGCTTAGCGGGATGTATGAGCAGTTCTTC
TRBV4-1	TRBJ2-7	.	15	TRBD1	CASSPGQGASYEQYF	TGCGCCAGCAGCCCCGGACAGGGTGCCTCCTACGAGCAGTACTTC
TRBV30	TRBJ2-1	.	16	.	CAWSVRTGYSYNEQFF	TGTGCCTGGAGTGTACGAACAGGTTATAGCTACAATGAGCAGTTCTTC
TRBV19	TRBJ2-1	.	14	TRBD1	CASSIWTGNNEQFF	TGTGCCAGTAGTATCTGGACAGGGAACAATGAGCAGTTCTTC
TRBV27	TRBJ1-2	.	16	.	CASSFTATPTGYGYTF	TGTGCCAGCAGTTTTACCGCAACACCTACCGGCTATGGCTACACCTTC
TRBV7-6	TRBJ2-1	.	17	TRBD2	CASSQTSGGFSYNEQFF	TGTGCCAGCAGCCAGACTAGCGGGGGCTTCTCCTACAATGAGCAGTTCTTC
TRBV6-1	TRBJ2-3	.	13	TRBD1	CAGKGQGGDTQYF	TGTGCCGGAAAGGGACAGGGGGGGGATACGCAGTATTTT